Presented here are 29 T cell receptor beta chains from one specimen sequenced in a study of T cell responses to AZD1222 COVID-19 vaccine. Generated by immunoSEQ multiplex PCR, the TCRdb table keeps only in-frame clones and is missing some. In the table there are roughly 120,000 clones, 91% of which are singletons. The specimen was peripheral blood, collected on day 0 of AZD1222 vaccination. The receptors originated from an adult in good health.

This clone was counted a few times. This sequence joins TRBV28 and TRBJ1-5; unclear D gene. Germline V lookup: CDR1 MDHEN, CDR2 SYDVKM. The CDR3 runs 12 residues. Between the trimmed V and J ends, which lost 8 bases and 7 bases, there was a span of 12 bases. CDR3 nucleotide sequence: TGTGCCAGCTCGCGTGGCATACAGCCCCAGCATTTT. As protein: CASSRGIQPQHF.

The chain uses TRBV4-3 and TRBJ1-5; 9 bases line up with TRBD1. Germline loops: CDR1 LGHNA, CDR2 YSLEER. The CDR3 consists of 19 residues. V lost 0 bases, J lost 1 base, and 10 bases stayed unmatched. The CDR3 protein is CASSQDRSGDRESNQPQHF. Here the CDR3 DNA reads TGCGCCAGCAGCCAAGATCGGTCGGGGGACAGGGAGAGCAATCAGCCCCAGCATTTT.

The rearrangement links TRBV5-1 to TRBJ2-7; possible D gene TRBD2, 6 bases. The CDR3 loop spans 16 amino acids. Per the germline V gene, CDR1 is SGHRS and CDR2 is YFSETQ. V lost 0 bases to trimming and J lost 2 bases, with 15 bases between them. DNA of the CDR3: TGCGCCAGCAGCTTGGGGGGCGGGACGGTTACCTACGAGCAGTACTTC. It yields the protein CASSLGGGTVTYEQYF. The variable domain in full, with the rest retrieved from reference TRBV5-1 and TRBJ2-7, is KAGVTQTPRYLIKTRGQQVTLSCSPISGHRSVSWYQQTPGQGLQFLFEYFSETQRNKGNFPGRFSGRQFSNSRSEMNVSTLELGDSALYLCASSLGGGTVTYEQYFGPGTRLTVT.

This clone was seen just once. The rearrangement joins TRBV6-4 to TRBJ1-5; D is uncertain. Germline CDR1 and CDR2: MRHNA and SNTAGT. The CDR3 runs 13 residues. The germline V and J ends were trimmed by 3 bases and 5 bases, with 8 bases remaining between them. This CDR3 reads CASSEDGYQPQHF. CDR3 nucleotides: TGTGCCAGCAGTGAGGATGGGTATCAGCCCCAGCATTTT.

This clone came up once. The rearrangement uses TRBV7-3 and TRBJ2-3, with no clear D. The CDR3 contains 14 residues. Deletions cut 1 base from V and 2 bases from J, with 7 bases between. Per germline, CDR1 SGHTA and CDR2 FQGTGA. The CDR3 DNA sequence: TGTGCCAGCAGCTTAATGGAATTCACAGATACGCAGTATTTT. Amino acid sequence: CASSLMEFTDTQYF. Full variable domain (remainder filled in from reference TRBV7-3 and TRBJ2-3): GAGVSQTPSNKVTEKGKYVELRCDPISGHTALYWYRQSLGQGPEFLIYFQGTGAADDSGLPNDRFFAVRPEGSVSTLKIQRTERGDSAVYLCASSLMEFTDTQYFGPGTRLTVL.

This clone is termed medium-sized. The genes are TRBV4-2 and TRBJ1-2, with D uncertain. Trimming pared 0 bases from V and 4 bases from J, leaving 15 bases between. CDR3 length equals 16 residues. Germline-derived CDR1 and CDR2 are LGHNA and YNFKEQ. The CDR3 loop is CASSQEVESTIYGYTF. Written as DNA, the CDR3 is TGTGCCAGCAGCCAAGAAGTAGAGTCTACTATCTATGGCTACACCTTC.

This chain connects TRBV5-5 to TRBJ1-5; no firm D call. Deletions cut 2 bases from V and 9 bases from J, with 15 bases between. This CDR3 region has 14 residues. Germline V gene data show CDR1 as SGHKS and CDR2 as YYEKEE (reference sequence). CDR3 in amino acids: CASSFYEGFGPQHF. CDR3 nucleotide sequence: TGTGCCAGCAGCTTTTATGAGGGATTTGGGCCCCAGCATTTT.

The rearrangement uses TRBV5-1 and TRBJ2-7; unclear D gene. CDR1 SGHRS and CDR2 YFSETQ come from the germline V gene. Trimming pared 3 bases from V and 2 bases from J, leaving 9 bases between. There are 13 residues in the CDR3. Here the CDR3 reads CASSSDGTYEQYF. CDR3 bases: TGCGCCAGCAGCTCGGACGGAACCTACGAGCAGTACTTC.

This sequence joins TRBV27 and TRBJ1-5, with 9 bases aligning to TRBD1. Looked up from germline, CDR1 is MNHEY and CDR2 is SMNVEV (reference sequence). V lost 4 bases to trimming and J lost 4 bases; unmatched junction nucleotides: 5. CDR3 size: 15 residues. CDR3 sequence reads: CASSSLGTGNQPQHF. The CDR3, as DNA: TGTGCCAGCAGTTCCCTCGGGACAGGGAATCAGCCCCAGCATTTT.

The CDR3 nucleotides read TGTGCCAGCAGGTCGGGTGGTGAAGCTTTCTTT. Translation gives CASRSGGEAFF. The rearrangement links TRBV2 to TRBJ1-1; D not certain. The CDR3 totals 11 residues. V shed 6 bases and J shed 7 bases, with 9 bases lying between them. Germline V lookup: CDR1 SNHLY, CDR2 FYNNEI.

The chain couples TRBV4-1 to TRBJ1-2; the D is unclear. CDR1 and CDR2 from the germline V gene are MGHRA and YSYEKL. The CDR3 consists of 15 residues. Trimming took 0 bases from V and 1 from J, leaving 9 bases between them. CDR3: CASSQDRTFNYGYTF. CDR3 coding DNA: TGCGCCAGCAGCCAAGATCGGACCTTTAACTATGGCTACACCTTC.

J is TRBJ1-6 and V is TRBV7-9; TRBD1 agrees at 8 bases. The CDR3 totals 13 residues. Germline values: CDR1 SEHNR, CDR2 FQNEAQ (reference sequence). The V and J ends lost 4 bases and 10 bases, in that order; junction bases with no gene match: 3. The CDR3 bases are TGTGCCAGCAGCTCAGCAGGGGGCTCACCCCTCCACTTT. Its translation is CASSSAGGSPLHF.

The gene calls are TRBV4-3 and TRBJ1-1; D is unresolved. Germline-derived CDR1 and CDR2 are LGHNA and YSLEER. V lost 4 bases and J lost 0, with 12 bases in between. This CDR3 has 15 amino acids. CDR3 sequence reads: CASSLHLAVNTEAFF. DNA of the CDR3: TGCGCCAGCAGCCTACATTTGGCGGTGAACACTGAAGCTTTCTTT.

The CDR3 protein is CASSPGGQGRSPLHF. DNA for the CDR3: TGTGCCAGCAGCCCGGGGGGACAGGGACGTTCACCCCTCCACTTT. V gene TRBV3-1 (or the pseudogene TRBV3-2) combines with J gene TRBJ1-6, with 9 bases matching TRBD1. Trimming took 4 bases from V and 9 from J; bases not matched to a gene: 7. The CDR3 length is 15 residues. Germline V lookup: CDR1 LGHDT, CDR2 YNNKEL (reference sequence).

The CDR3 DNA sequence: TGTGCCTGGAGTAAAGGAACGGGGGAGACCCAGTACTTC. Encoded protein: CAWSKGTGETQYF. The V and J genes are TRBV30 and TRBJ2-5; TRBD2 might be the D (5 bases). The germline V gene encodes CDR1 GTSNPN and CDR2 SVGIG (reference sequence). The V gene lost 2 bases and the J gene lost 5 bases, with 12 bases spanning the gap. The CDR3 sequence is 13 residues long.

This chain links TRBV5-6 with TRBJ1-3; no clear D gene. The CDR3 length is 15 residues. Germline CDR1 is SGHDT and CDR2 is YYEEEE. V was trimmed by 4 bases and J by 0 bases, leaving 11 bases between them. DNA of the CDR3: TGTGCCAGCAGCGGCGAAATAAGCTCTGGAAACACCATATATTTT. This translates into CASSGEISSGNTIYF.

This chain connects TRBV5-1 to TRBJ2-3; D is perhaps TRBD1 or TRBD2 (5 bases each). This CDR3 has 13 residues. In germline, CDR1 is SGHRS, CDR2 YFSETQ. Trimming shortened V by 4 bases and J by 5 bases, and 11 bases separated the two germline ends. The CDR3 loop is CASSGDGQDTQYF. For the CDR3, the DNA is TGCGCCAGCAGCGGGGACGGCCAAGATACGCAGTATTTT.

The V gene is TRBV19, the J gene TRBJ1-1, with D unclear. Germline V gives CDR1 LNHDA, CDR2 SQIVND (reference sequence). This CDR3 has 12 residues. V lost 1 base, J lost 9 bases, and 9 bases lay in between. The CDR3 DNA reads TGTGCCAGTAGTATAGGTGAGGGAAAAGCTTTCTTT. Translating gives CASSIGEGKAFF.

The CDR3 region is CASSPSTAYGYTF. CDR3 DNA sequence: TGTGCCAGCAGTCCCTCGACAGCGTATGGCTACACCTTC. V gene TRBV12-3 or TRBV12-4 combines with J gene TRBJ1-2, with TRBD1 as a possible D gene (5 bases). The V end lost 5 bases, the J end lost 5 bases, and 12 bases lay between the germline ends. The length of the CDR3 is 13 residues.

V gene TRBV20-1 combines with J gene TRBJ1-1; 7 bases fit TRBD1. This CDR3 spans 13 amino acids. V shed 3 bases, J shed 5 bases, and the junction held 6 bases outside the gene matches. Germline V CDR1 and CDR2: DFQATT, SNEGSKA (reference sequence). This CDR3 is CSASQGGQTEAFF. CDR3 bases: TGCAGTGCTAGTCAGGGGGGGCAGACTGAAGCTTTCTTT.

Details on this clone: At one boundary the junction diverges from the germline segment, which might be a read error. The chain uses TRBV5-5 and TRBJ2-7; D is unclear. The CDR3 has 12 residues. Germline-derived CDR1 and CDR2 are SGHKS and YYEKEE (reference sequence). CDR3 bases: TGTGCCAGCAGCTCGACTGAAACTACCCAACGCTTC. It is translated as CASSSTETTQRF.

This clone has only one observation. The J gene is TRBJ1-1, the V gene TRBV7-9; TRBD1 might be the D (6 bases). V was pared by 2 bases and J by 4 bases, with 11 bases between. Germline CDR1 is SEHNR and CDR2 is FQNEAQ (reference sequence). The CDR3 consists of 14 residues. CDR3 residues: CASSLSGAGTEAFF. Written as DNA, the CDR3 is TGTGCCAGCAGCTTATCAGGGGCGGGCACTGAAGCTTTCTTT.

This clone was observed a handful of times. The rearrangement joins TRBV4-2 to TRBJ1-2; D might be TRBD1 (6 bases). Germline loops: CDR1 LGHNA, CDR2 YNFKEQ. V shed 0 bases and J shed 4 bases, with 12 bases lying between them. The CDR3 totals 15 residues. CDR3 residues: CASSQDKDRVYGYTF. The CDR3 coding sequence is TGTGCCAGCAGCCAAGATAAGGACAGAGTCTATGGCTACACCTTC.

This chain uses TRBV7-2 with TRBJ1-6; 7 nucleotides match TRBD1. The CDR3 loop spans 14 amino acids. Losses at the gene ends were 3 bases for V and 8 bases for J; bases not matched to a gene: 4. Germline CDR1 reads SGHTA; CDR2 reads FQGNSA. The chain's CDR3 is CASSLHGTDSPLHF. The CDR3 nucleotides read TGTGCCAGCAGCTTGCACGGGACAGATTCACCCCTCCACTTT. The full variable domain, with the rest looked up from reference TRBV7-2 and TRBJ1-6, is GAGVSQSPSNKVTEKGKDVELRCDPISGHTALYWYRQSLGQGLEFLIYFQGNSAPDKSGLPSDRFSAERTGGSVSTLTIQRTQQEDSAVYLCASSLHGTDSPLHFGNGTRLTVT.

The chain couples TRBV18 to TRBJ2-7; D is unresolved. The V end was cut by 3 bases, the J end by 2 bases, with 8 bases between. The length of the CDR3 is 13 residues. Germline V gene lookup returns CDR1 KGHSH and CDR2 LQKENI. The CDR3: CASSPVGPYEQYF. DNA of the CDR3: TGTGCCAGCTCACCCGTGGGCCCCTACGAGCAGTACTTC. The full variable domain, rest sourced from reference TRBV18 and TRBJ2-7, is NAGVMQNPRHLVRRRGQEARLRCSPMKGHSHVYWYRQLPEEGLKFMVYLQKENIIDESGMPKERFSAEFPKEGPSILRIQQVVRGDSAAYFCASSPVGPYEQYFGPGTRLTVT.

This chain uses TRBV3-1 (or the pseudogene TRBV3-2) with TRBJ2-7; no clear D. Trimming removed 0 bases from V and 1 base from J, with 4 bases in between. The CDR3 runs 13 residues. The germline V gene encodes CDR1 LGHDT and CDR2 YNNKEL (reference sequence). The CDR3 spells CASSQEGSYEQYF. CDR3 in DNA: TGTGCCAGCAGCCAAGAAGGGTCCTACGAGCAGTACTTC.

CDR3 DNA sequence: TGTGCCAGCACTCCCCGGGACCCCCGGAATGAAAAACTGTTTTTT. Translated: CASTPRDPRNEKLFF. The chain recombines TRBV6-5 with TRBJ1-4; D might be TRBD1 (5 bases). The CDR3 extends over 15 amino acids. The V gene lost 7 bases and the J gene lost 5 bases, with 17 bases spanning the gap. Germline CDR1 reads MNHEY; CDR2 reads SVGAGI.

V usage is TRBV10-3 and J usage is TRBJ1-1; 8 positions agree with TRBD1. This CDR3 spans 14 amino acids. The V and J ends lost 6 bases and 6 bases, in that order; junction bases with no gene match: 9. The germline gives CDR1 ENHRY, CDR2 SYGVKD. CDR3 amino acids: CAIRGTGLSPEAFF. For the CDR3, the DNA is TGTGCCATCAGGGGGACAGGCCTGTCGCCTGAAGCTTTCTTT.

The V gene is TRBV4-3, the J gene TRBJ2-1; the D is unclear. Trimming took off 0 bases at V and 0 bases at J, with 12 bases between the two ends. This CDR3 has 17 amino acids. Germline CDR1 and CDR2: LGHNA and YSLEER. In nucleotides, the CDR3 is TGCGCCAGCAGCCAAGAACTCCAGAGCAGCTCCTACAATGAGCAGTTCTTC. It encodes CASSQELQSSSYNEQFF.